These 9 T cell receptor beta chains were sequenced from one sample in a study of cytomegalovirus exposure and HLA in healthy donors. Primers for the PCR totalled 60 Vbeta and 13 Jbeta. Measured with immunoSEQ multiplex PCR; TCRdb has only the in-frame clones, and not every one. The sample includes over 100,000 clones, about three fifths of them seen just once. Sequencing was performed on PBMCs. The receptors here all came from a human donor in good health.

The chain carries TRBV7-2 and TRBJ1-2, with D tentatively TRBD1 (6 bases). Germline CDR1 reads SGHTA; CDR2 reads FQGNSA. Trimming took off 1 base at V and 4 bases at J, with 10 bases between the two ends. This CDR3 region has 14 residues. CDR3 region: CASSLGTGSYGYTF. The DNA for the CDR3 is TGTGCCAGCAGCTTAGGAACAGGGTCCTATGGCTACACCTTC.

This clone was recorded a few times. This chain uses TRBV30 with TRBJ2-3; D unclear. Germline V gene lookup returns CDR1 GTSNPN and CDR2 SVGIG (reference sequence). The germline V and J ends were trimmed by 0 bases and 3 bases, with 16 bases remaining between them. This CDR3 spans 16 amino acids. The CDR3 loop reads CAWSVFRVSTTDTQYF. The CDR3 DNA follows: TGTGCCTGGAGTGTATTTCGAGTGTCTACGACAGATACGCAGTATTTT. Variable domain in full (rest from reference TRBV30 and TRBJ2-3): SQTIHQWPATLVQPVGSPLSLECTVEGTSNPNLYWYRQAAGRGLQLLFYSVGIGQISSEVPQNLSASRPQDRQFILSSKKLLLSDSGFYLCAWSVFRVSTTDTQYFGPGTRLTVL.

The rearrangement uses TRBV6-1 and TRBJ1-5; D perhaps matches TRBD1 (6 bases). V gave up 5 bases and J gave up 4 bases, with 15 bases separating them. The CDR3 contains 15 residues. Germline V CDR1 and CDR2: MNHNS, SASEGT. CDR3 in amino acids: CASSTLNTGNQPQHF. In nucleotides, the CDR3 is TGTGCCAGCAGTACGCTTAATACAGGGAATCAGCCCCAGCATTTT.

Written as DNA, the CDR3 is TGTGCCAGCATCGGGACATCCAACGAGCAGTACTTC. It encodes CASIGTSNEQYF. The chain links TRBV28 to TRBJ2-5; D possibly corresponds to TRBD1 (6 bases). Gene TRBJ2-7 matches the end of the DNA better, so the J call may be wrong. The CDR3 runs 12 residues. CDR1 is MDHEN and CDR2 is SYDVKM in the germline V gene.

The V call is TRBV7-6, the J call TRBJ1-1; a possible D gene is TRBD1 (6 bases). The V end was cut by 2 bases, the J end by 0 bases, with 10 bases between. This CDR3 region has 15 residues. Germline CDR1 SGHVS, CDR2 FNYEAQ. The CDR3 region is CASSLPTGLNTEAFF. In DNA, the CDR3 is TGTGCCAGCAGCTTACCGACAGGATTGAACACTGAAGCTTTCTTT.

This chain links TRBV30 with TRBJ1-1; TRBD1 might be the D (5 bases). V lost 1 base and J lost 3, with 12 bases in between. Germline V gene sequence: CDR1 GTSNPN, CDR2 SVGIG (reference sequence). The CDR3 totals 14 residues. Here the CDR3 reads CAWSAAGGYTEAFF. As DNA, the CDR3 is TGTGCCTGGAGTGCGGCGGGGGGTTACACTGAAGCTTTCTTT.

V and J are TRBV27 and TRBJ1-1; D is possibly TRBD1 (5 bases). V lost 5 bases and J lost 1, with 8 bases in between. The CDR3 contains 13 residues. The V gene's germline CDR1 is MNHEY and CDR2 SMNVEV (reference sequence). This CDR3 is CASSGRGNTEAFF. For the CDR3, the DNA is TGTGCCAGCAGTGGGAGGGGGAACACTGAAGCTTTCTTT.

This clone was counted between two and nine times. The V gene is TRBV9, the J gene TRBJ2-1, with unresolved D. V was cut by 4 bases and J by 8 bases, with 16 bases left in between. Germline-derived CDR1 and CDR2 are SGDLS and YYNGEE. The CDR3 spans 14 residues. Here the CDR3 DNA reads TGTGCCAGCAGCCCCCCTGGCCCCGGGTATGAGCAGTTCTTC. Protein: CASSPPGPGYEQFF.

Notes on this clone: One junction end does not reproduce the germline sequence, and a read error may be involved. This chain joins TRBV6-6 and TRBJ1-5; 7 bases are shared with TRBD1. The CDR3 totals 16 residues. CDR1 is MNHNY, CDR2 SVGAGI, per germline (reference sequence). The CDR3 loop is CASSHSTGVGDQPQHF. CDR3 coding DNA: TGTGCCAGCAGTCACTCAACAGGGGTTGGGGATCAGCCCCAGCATTTT.